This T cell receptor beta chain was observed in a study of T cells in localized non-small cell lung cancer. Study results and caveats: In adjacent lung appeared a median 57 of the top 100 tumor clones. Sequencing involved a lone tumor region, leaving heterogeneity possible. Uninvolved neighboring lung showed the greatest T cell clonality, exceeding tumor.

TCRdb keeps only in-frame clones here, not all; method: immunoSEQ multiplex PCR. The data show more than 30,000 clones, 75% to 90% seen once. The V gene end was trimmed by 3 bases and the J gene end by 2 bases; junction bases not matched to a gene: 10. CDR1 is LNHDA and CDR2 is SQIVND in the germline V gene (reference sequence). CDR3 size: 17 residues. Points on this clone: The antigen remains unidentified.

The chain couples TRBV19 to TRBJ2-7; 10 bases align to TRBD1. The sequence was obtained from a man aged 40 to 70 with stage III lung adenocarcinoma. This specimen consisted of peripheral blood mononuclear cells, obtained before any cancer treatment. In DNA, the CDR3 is TGTGCCAGTAGTATTACCCGGACAGGGGGGCGCGCCTACGAGCAGTACTTC. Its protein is CASSITRTGGRAYEQYF.